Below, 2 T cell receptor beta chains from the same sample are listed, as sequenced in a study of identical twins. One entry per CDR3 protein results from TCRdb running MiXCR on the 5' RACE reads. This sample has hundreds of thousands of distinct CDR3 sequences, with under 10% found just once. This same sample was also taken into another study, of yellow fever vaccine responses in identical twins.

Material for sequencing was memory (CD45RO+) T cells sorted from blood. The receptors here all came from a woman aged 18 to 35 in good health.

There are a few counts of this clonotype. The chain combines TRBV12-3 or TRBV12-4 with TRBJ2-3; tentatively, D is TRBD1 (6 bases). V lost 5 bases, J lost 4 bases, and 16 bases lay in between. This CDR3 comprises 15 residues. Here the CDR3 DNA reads TGTGCCAGCAGTCCGGACAGAGGTATTTCAGATACGCAGTATTTT. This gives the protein CASSPDRGISDTQYF.

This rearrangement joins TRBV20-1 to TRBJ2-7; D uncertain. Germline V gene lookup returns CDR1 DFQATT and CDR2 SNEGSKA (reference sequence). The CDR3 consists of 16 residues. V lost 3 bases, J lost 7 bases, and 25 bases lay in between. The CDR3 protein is CSASADLGEYRWEQYF. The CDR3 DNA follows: TGCAGTGCTAGTGCCGACCTAGGAGAGTACCGATGGGAGCAGTACTTC.